This T cell receptor beta chain was sequenced for a study of blood T cells in healthy people across ages. Study-wide points: Age advanced and TCR beta diversity per million T cells fell, roughly linearly. Possibly confounding the expanded clonotype changes was the fact that donor CMV status was unknown.

Combining a sample-barcoded 5' primer with a J-beta primer mix, a second PCR ran for roughly 7 to 11 cycles. Template switching added a 12-random-nucleotide identifier to every cDNA molecule. Sequencing of every sample gave 2.5 million or more CDR3-containing paired-end reads. TCRdb ran MiXCR on the 5' RACE reads and lists one entry per CDR3 protein. The sample carries 1,500,000 or so distinct CDR3 sequences, 40% to 45% recorded once. A word on this clonotype: Its antigen is unknown.

Sequencing input: blood. This receptor was obtained from a woman younger than 30 in good health.

The CDR3 DNA is TGCGCCAGCAGCCACCTACAGGGGGGTTATAATTCACCCCTCCACTTT. Translating gives CASSHLQGGYNSPLHF. The chain employs TRBV4-3 and TRBJ1-6; 8 nucleotides align to TRBD1. From germline, CDR1 is LGHNA and CDR2 YSLEER. The CDR3 sequence is 16 residues long. V gave up 3 bases and J gave up 4 bases; unmatched junction bases: 5.